This T cell receptor (beta chain) was observed in a study of shared clonotypes between healthy human individuals. Clones were sequenced by immunoSEQ multiplex PCR, and TCRdb holds only the in-frame ones, with some missing. This table has about 1.4 million clones, roughly 96% appearing once. In this sample, this clone turned up once. Donors were Caucasian adults residing in Nashville, Tennessee, USA. Memory CD4+ cells were the fraction left after CD45RA+ naive selection. The V and J ends lost 6 bases and 3 bases respectively, with 13 bases between them. Germline CDR1 is SNHLY and CDR2 is FYNNEI. This CDR3 spans 14 amino acids.

The receptor comes from a man aged 30-40 years in good health. The chain carries TRBV2 and TRBJ2-3, with a tentative D call TRBD2 (6 bases). The sample consisted of naive CD4+ T cells sorted from blood. Subset denoted: CD45RA+ positively selected. The CDR3 bases are TGTGCCAGCAGGGCTGGACTATCAACAGATACGCAGTATTTT. It is translated as CASRAGLSTDTQYF.